This passage covers 15 T cell receptor beta chains from one sample sequenced in a study of sequential checkpoint blockade in melanoma. Sequencing used immunoSEQ multiplex PCR; TCRdb keeps in-frame clones, though not all of them. The data show 32,000 or so clones, 82% seen once. Treatment indicated: randomized to nivolumab then ipilimumab (arm A) or the reverse (arm B). The specimen was CD8+ T cells sorted from blood (inferred from file names), collected from a patient given nivolumab and ipilimumab in sequence. These receptors all come from a human donor with melanoma.

This sequence joins TRBV4-1 and TRBJ2-6, with D tentatively TRBD1 (5 bases). The CDR3 is 16 amino acids. With 1 base removed from V and 0 bases from J, the gap between germline ends came to 7 bases. From germline, CDR1 is MGHRA and CDR2 YSYEKL. In DNA, the CDR3 is TGCGCCAGCAGCCAAGCTACAGGCTCTGGGGCCAACGTCCTGACTTTC. Protein: CASSQATGSGANVLTF.

This clone appeared a single time. V usage is TRBV12-5 and J usage is TRBJ2-1; 11 nucleotides match TRBD1. This CDR3 region has 15 residues. Trimming cost V 6 bases and J 7 bases; bases outside gene matches: 8. Per the germline V gene, CDR1 is LGHNT and CDR2 is FRNRAP. The CDR3 DNA reads as TGTGCTAGTGGCATCGGACAGGGGGCGAGGAATGAGCAGTTCTTC. Translation gives CASGIGQGARNEQFF. The variable domain in full, with the rest retrieved from reference TRBV12-5 and TRBJ2-1, is DARVTQTPRHKVTEMGQEVTMRCQPILGHNTVFWYRQTMMQGLELLAYFRNRAPLDDSGMPKDRFSAEMPDATLATLKIQPSEPRDSAVYFCASGIGQGARNEQFFGPGTRLTVL.

This chain connects TRBV2 to TRBJ2-5; D ambiguous. The CDR3 totals 16 residues. V was pared by 3 bases and J by 0 bases, with 14 bases between. Germline V lookup: CDR1 SNHLY, CDR2 FYNNEI. CDR3 DNA sequence: TGTGCCAGCAGTGAGGGCCTTTTCACGTACCAAGAGACCCAGTACTTC. It is translated as CASSEGLFTYQETQYF.

The chain carries TRBV11-2 and TRBJ1-1; weak D call: TRBD1 (5 bases). The CDR3 totals 15 residues. Germline assignment: CDR1 SGHAT and CDR2 FQNNGV. Trimming took 3 bases from V and 2 from J, leaving 13 bases between them. Here the CDR3 reads CASSFLLGGNTEAFF. The CDR3 region has the DNA TGTGCCAGCAGCTTCCTATTGGGGGGAAACACTGAAGCTTTCTTT.

The chain employs TRBV30 and TRBJ2-7; TRBD2 matches at 12 bases. This CDR3 spans 13 amino acids. Germline values: CDR1 GTSNPN, CDR2 SVGIG (reference sequence). Losses at the gene ends were 4 bases for V and 7 bases for J; bases not matched to a gene: 5. Here the CDR3 DNA reads TGTGCCTGGAACCTAGCGGGAGGGGATGAGCAGTACTTC. Amino acid sequence: CAWNLAGGDEQYF.

This rearrangement joins TRBV10-1 to TRBJ1-2, with D unresolved. Germline V gene sequence: CDR1 WNHNN, CDR2 SYGVQD (reference sequence). V gave up 6 bases and J gave up 4 bases, with 12 bases separating them. The CDR3 spans 13 residues. The CDR3 reads CASSDTVPYGYTF. CDR3 nucleotides: TGCGCCAGCAGCGACACAGTGCCCTATGGCTACACCTTC.

This rearrangement joins TRBV30 to TRBJ1-2, with D perhaps TRBD1 (5 bases). V shed 6 bases and J shed 2 bases, with 19 bases lying between them. The CDR3 covers 15 residues. CDR1 is GTSNPN, CDR2 SVGIG, per germline (reference sequence). Here the CDR3 reads CACQELRGYNYGYTF. In nucleotides, the CDR3 is TGTGCCTGCCAGGAACTTCGGGGGTACAACTATGGCTACACCTTC.

V usage is TRBV27 and J usage is TRBJ2-7; a possible D gene is TRBD1 (5 bases). Trimming removed 5 bases at V and 1 base at J, with 9 bases between. This CDR3 comprises 13 residues. Per the germline V gene, CDR1 is MNHEY and CDR2 is SMNVEV (reference sequence). CDR3 sequence reads: CASSAQGSYEQYF. DNA for the CDR3: TGTGCCAGCAGTGCCCAGGGTTCCTACGAGCAGTACTTC.

The gene calls are TRBV6-5 and TRBJ1-1; TRBD1 might be the D (5 bases). In germline, CDR1 is MNHEY, CDR2 SVGAGI. The CDR3 length is 16 residues. Trimming stripped 0 bases from V and 1 base from J, with 12 bases between. The CDR3 nucleotides read TGTGCCAGCAGTTACTCTTGGCCAACAGGGAACACTGAAGCTTTCTTT. Translation gives CASSYSWPTGNTEAFF.

This clone came up once. The gene calls are TRBV9 and TRBJ1-2; no reliable D call. This CDR3 is built from 12 residues. Trimming removed 3 bases from V and 4 bases from J, with 7 bases in between. The germline gives CDR1 SGDLS, CDR2 YYNGEE. The CDR3 DNA is TGTGCCAGCAGCGCCGGTATCTATGGCTACACCTTC. As protein: CASSAGIYGYTF.

The table lists this clone with a count of one. The chain is built from TRBV4-1 and TRBJ1-2; TRBD1 agrees at 7 bases. V lost 0 bases and J lost 5; bases outside the gene matches: 15. CDR3 length: 18 residues. The germline CDR1 and CDR2 sequences are MGHRA and YSYEKL. The CDR3: CASSQDRTTGQNIYGYTF. CDR3 nucleotide sequence: TGCGCCAGCAGCCAAGATCGAACCACGGGACAGAACATATATGGCTACACCTTC.

This clone has only one observation. The genes are TRBV4-1 and TRBJ1-2; 8 positions agree with TRBD1. Germline-derived CDR1 and CDR2 are MGHRA and YSYEKL. With V trimmed by 0 bases and J by 3 bases, 12 bases remained unmatched. The CDR3 extends over 18 amino acids. Written as DNA, the CDR3 is TGCGCCAGCAGCCAAGATTGGGCAGGGGGCGCCGGGGACTATGGCTACACCTTC. It yields the protein CASSQDWAGGAGDYGYTF.

A word on this clone: An end of the junction differs from the germline gene, which may be a read error. The identical CDR3 is also encoded by other nucleotide sequences in the sample. The chain couples TRBV6-1 to TRBJ1-6, with 7 bases lining up with TRBD1. CDR3 length: 15 residues. Germline lookup yields CDR1 MNHNS and CDR2 SASEGT. The CDR3 sequence is CASAMGQLLNSPLHF. The CDR3 nucleotides are TGTGCCAGCGCTATGGGACAGCTTCTTAATTCCCCCCTCCACTTT.

The rearrangement uses TRBV30 and TRBJ2-5, with D possibly TRBD2 on 6 matching bases. The germline gives CDR1 GTSNPN, CDR2 SVGIG (reference sequence). The V end was cut by 4 bases, the J end by 2 bases, with 17 bases between. This CDR3 spans 15 amino acids. The CDR3 loop reads CAWTTGTQFQETQYF. In nucleotides, the CDR3 is TGTGCCTGGACCACTGGGACTCAATTTCAAGAGACCCAGTACTTC.

The CDR3 protein is CASSPSQGERNQPQHF. In DNA, the CDR3 is TGTGCCAGCAGTCCATCACAGGGGGAACGCAATCAGCCCCAGCATTTT. V and J are TRBV27 and TRBJ1-5, with 8 positions matching TRBD1. V gave up 5 bases and J gave up 2 bases; unmatched junction bases: 8. CDR3 length: 16 residues. Germline lookup yields CDR1 MNHEY and CDR2 SMNVEV (reference sequence).